This note documents a single T cell receptor (beta chain) sequence. The CDR3 covers 12 residues. Trimming removed 10 bases from V and 0 bases from J, with 9 bases in between. CDR1 and CDR2 from the germline V gene are MGHDK and SYGVNS. These data come from a study of CXCR3 chemokines and chemotherapy response in bladder cancer. A single record per CDR3 protein comes from TCRdb applying MiXCR to the PCR reads. The profile covers about 13,000 distinct CDR3 sequences, with over 10% appearing a single time and about 24% taken by the ten largest. The sequence derives from a human donor with bladder cancer that did not respond to neoadjuvant chemotherapy. Sample collection occurred from a patient whose treatment included neoadjuvant chemotherapy. The rearrangement uses TRBV25-1 and TRBJ1-2; no clear D gene. The chain's CDR3 is CATLGANYGYTF. The CDR3 DNA reads as TGTGCCACCTTAGGAGCTAACTATGGCTACACCTTC.